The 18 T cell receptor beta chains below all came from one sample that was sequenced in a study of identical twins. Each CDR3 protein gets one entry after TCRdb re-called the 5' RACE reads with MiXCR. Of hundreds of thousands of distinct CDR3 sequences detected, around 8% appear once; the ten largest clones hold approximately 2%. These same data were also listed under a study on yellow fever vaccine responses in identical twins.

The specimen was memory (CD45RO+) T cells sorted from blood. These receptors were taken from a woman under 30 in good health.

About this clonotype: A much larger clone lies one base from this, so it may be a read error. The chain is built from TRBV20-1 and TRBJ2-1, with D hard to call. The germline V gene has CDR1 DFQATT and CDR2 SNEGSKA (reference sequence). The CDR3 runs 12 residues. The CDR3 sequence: CSARAKEYEQLF. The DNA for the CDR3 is TGCAGTGCTAGAGCTAAGGAGTATGAGCAGCTCTTC.

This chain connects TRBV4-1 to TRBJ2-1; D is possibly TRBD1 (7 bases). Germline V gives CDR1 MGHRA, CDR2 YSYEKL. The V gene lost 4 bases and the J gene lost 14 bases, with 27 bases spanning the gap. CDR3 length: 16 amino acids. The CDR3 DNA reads TGCGCCAGCAGCCCGGAGGGACAGAGAGGAAAGCTTTATAAGTTCTTC. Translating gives CASSPEGQRGKLYKFF.

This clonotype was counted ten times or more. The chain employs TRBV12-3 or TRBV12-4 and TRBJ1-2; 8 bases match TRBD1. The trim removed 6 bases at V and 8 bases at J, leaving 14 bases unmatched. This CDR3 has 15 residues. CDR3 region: CASSHSGTGDKGYTF. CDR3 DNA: TGTGCCAGCAGCCACTCCGGGACAGGTGATAAAGGCTACACCTTC.

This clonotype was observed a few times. CDR3 sequence (DNA): TGCGCCAGCAGCCGGCGGGACGCCCATAACTATGGCTACACCTTC. Its protein product is CASSRRDAHNYGYTF. The chain is built from TRBV4-3 and TRBJ1-2; a weak D match, TRBD1 (5 bases). The CDR3 consists of 15 residues. V was cut by 4 bases and J by 1 base, with 13 bases left in between. From germline, CDR1 is LGHNA and CDR2 YSLEER.

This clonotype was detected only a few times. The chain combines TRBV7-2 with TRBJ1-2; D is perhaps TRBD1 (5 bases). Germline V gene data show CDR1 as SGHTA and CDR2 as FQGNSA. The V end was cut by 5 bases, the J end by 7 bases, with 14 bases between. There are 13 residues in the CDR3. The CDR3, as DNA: TGTGCCAGCAGCACAGATCAGGGAACTGGCTACACCTTC. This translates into CASSTDQGTGYTF.

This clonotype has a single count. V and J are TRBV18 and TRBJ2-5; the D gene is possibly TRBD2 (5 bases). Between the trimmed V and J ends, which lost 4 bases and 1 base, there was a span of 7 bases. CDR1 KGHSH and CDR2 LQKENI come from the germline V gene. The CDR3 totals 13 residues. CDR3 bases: TGTGCCAGCTCACAGCGGCTCCAAGAGACCCAGTACTTC. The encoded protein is CASSQRLQETQYF. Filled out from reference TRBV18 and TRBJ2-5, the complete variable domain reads NAGVMQNPRHLVRRRGQEARLRCSPMKGHSHVYWYRQLPEEGLKFMVYLQKENIIDESGMPKERFSAEFPKEGPSILRIQQVVRGDSAAYFCASSQRLQETQYFGPGTRLLVL.

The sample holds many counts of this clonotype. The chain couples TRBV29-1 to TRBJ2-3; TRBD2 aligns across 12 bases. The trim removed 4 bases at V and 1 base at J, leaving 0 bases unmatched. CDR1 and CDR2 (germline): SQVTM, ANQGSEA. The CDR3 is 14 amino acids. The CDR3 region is CSVGTSGGTDTQYF. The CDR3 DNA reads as TGCAGCGTTGGGACTAGCGGGGGCACAGATACGCAGTATTTT.

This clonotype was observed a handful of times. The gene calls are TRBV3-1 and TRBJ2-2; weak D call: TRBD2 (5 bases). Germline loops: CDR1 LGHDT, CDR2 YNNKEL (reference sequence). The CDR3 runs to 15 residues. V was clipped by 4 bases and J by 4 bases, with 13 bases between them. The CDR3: CASSPEVGITGELFF. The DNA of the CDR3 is TGTGCCAGCAGCCCAGAGGTCGGGATCACCGGGGAGCTGTTTTTT.

The CDR3: CSVVEGSSGNTIYF. CDR3 DNA sequence: TGCAGCGTTGTGGAGGGGAGCTCTGGAAACACCATATATTTT. The J gene is TRBJ1-3, the V gene TRBV29-1, with D perhaps TRBD1 (5 bases). The germline gives CDR1 SQVTM, CDR2 ANQGSEA. Trimming removed 4 bases at V and 0 bases at J, with 10 bases between. The length of the CDR3 is 14 residues.

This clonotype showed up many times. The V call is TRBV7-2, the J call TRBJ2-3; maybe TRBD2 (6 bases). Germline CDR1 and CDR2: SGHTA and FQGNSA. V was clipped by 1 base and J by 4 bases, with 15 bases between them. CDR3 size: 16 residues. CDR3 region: CASSLGAGWGADTQYF. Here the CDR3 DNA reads TGTGCCAGCAGCTTAGGGGCCGGTTGGGGGGCAGATACGCAGTATTTT.

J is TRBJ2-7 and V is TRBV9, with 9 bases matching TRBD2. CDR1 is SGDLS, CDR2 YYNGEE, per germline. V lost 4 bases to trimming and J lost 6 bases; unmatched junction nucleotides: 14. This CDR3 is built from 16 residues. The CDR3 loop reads CASSPLSGLAGIEQYF. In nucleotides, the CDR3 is TGTGCCAGCAGCCCTTTAAGTGGCCTAGCGGGAATCGAGCAGTACTTC.

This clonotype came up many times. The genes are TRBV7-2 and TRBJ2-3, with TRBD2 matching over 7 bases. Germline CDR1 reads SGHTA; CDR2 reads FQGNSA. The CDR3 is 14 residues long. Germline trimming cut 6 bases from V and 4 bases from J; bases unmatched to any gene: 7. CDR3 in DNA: TGTGCCAGCAGAGGAAGACTAGCATCAGATACGCAGTATTTT. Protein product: CASRGRLASDTQYF.

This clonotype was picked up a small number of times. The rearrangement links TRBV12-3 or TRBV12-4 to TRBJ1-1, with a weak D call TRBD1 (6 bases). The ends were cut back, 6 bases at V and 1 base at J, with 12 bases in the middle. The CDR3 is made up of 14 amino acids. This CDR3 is CASSPGEGNTEAFF. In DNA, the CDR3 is TGTGCCAGCAGCCCAGGGGAGGGGAACACTGAAGCTTTCTTT.

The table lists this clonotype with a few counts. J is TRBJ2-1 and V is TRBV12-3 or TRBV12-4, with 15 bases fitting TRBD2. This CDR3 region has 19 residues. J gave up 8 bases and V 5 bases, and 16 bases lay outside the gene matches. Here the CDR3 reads CASSPWGLAGGKSKDEQFF. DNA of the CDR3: TGTGCCAGCAGTCCCTGGGGACTAGCGGGAGGAAAGAGCAAGGATGAGCAGTTCTTC.

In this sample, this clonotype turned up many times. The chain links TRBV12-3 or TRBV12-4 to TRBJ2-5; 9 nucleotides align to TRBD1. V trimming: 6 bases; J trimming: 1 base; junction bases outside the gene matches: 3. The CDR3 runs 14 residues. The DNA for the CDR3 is TGTGCCAGCAGACAGGGGGCTTCCCAAGAGACCCAGTACTTC. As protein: CASRQGASQETQYF.

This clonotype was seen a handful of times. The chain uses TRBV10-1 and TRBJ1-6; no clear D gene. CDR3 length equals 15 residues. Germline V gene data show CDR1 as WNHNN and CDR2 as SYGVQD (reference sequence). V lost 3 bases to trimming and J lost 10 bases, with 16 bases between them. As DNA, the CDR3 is TGCGCCAGCAGTGATTCCCGTCCAGGAGTCTCACCCCTCCACTTT. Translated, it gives CASSDSRPGVSPLHF.

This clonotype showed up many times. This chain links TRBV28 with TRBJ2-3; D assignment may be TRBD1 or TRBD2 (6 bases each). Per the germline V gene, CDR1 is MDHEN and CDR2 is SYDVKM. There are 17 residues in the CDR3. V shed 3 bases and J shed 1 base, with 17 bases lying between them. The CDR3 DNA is TGTGCCAGCAGTTTCCTAGGGGGGTTTCGGCGCACAGATACGCAGTATTTT. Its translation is CASSFLGGFRRTDTQYF. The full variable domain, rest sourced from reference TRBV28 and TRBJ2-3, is DVKVTQSSRYLVKRTGEKVFLECVQDMDHENMFWYRQDPGLGLRLIYFSYDVKMKEKGDIPEGYSVSREKKERFSLILESASTNQTSMYLCASSFLGGFRRTDTQYFGPGTRLTVL.

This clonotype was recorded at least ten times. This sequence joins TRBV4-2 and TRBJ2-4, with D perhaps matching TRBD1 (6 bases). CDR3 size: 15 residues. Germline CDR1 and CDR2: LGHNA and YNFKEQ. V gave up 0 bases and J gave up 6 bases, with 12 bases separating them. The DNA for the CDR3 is TGTGCCAGCAGCCAAGAACCGGGACACCCAAACATTCAGTACTTC. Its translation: CASSQEPGHPNIQYF.